This T cell receptor beta chain is from a study of blood T cell repertoires in COVID-19. Study-level information: Some COVID-19 samples were acute and others convalescent; all came from the United States, Italy and Spain. PBMCs, B-cell-depleted T cells, or T cells provided the cDNA or gDNA that made up the material.

The germline CDR1 and CDR2 sequences are LGHNA and YNFKEQ. V was pared by 1 base and J by 7 bases, with 4 bases of the junction left unmatched. This CDR3 has 15 residues. Data came from immunoSEQ multiplex PCR; TCRdb stores just in-frame clones and leaves some out. In the table there are tens of thousands of clones, roughly 82% of which are singletons. The sequenced sample consisted of peripheral blood. The genes are TRBV4-2 and TRBJ2-2; 9 nucleotides match TRBD2. The clonotype originates from a woman older than 75 with acute or convalescent COVID-19. CDR3 in DNA: TGTGCCAGCAGCCAAGGGACTAGCGATGACGGGGAGCTGTTTTTT. This encodes CASSQGTSDDGELFF.